This T cell receptor beta chain was identified in a study of cytomegalovirus exposure and HLA in healthy donors. Germline assignment: CDR1 MNHNS and CDR2 SASEGT. CDR3 length: 13 amino acids. V lost 2 bases and J 4 bases, leaving 6 bases between the germline ends. PCR amplification relied on 60 Vbeta primers (plus 13 Jbeta primers). TCRdb keeps only in-frame clones here, not all; method: immunoSEQ multiplex PCR. The sample includes over 150,000 clones, roughly 80% of them seen just once. Remarks on this clone: What it binds is unknown.

Broader study findings: In vitro checks showed that three CMV-associated chains really do target CMV antigens. In all likelihood, a cluster of highly shared sequence variants was a sequencing artifact.

This chain links TRBV6-1 with TRBJ1-5; D unresolved. Sample: PBMCs. The clonotype comes from a human donor in good health. CDR3 sequence (DNA): TGTGCCAGCAGTGAATTGGAGAATCAGCCCCAGCATTTT. Translating it yields CASSELENQPQHF.